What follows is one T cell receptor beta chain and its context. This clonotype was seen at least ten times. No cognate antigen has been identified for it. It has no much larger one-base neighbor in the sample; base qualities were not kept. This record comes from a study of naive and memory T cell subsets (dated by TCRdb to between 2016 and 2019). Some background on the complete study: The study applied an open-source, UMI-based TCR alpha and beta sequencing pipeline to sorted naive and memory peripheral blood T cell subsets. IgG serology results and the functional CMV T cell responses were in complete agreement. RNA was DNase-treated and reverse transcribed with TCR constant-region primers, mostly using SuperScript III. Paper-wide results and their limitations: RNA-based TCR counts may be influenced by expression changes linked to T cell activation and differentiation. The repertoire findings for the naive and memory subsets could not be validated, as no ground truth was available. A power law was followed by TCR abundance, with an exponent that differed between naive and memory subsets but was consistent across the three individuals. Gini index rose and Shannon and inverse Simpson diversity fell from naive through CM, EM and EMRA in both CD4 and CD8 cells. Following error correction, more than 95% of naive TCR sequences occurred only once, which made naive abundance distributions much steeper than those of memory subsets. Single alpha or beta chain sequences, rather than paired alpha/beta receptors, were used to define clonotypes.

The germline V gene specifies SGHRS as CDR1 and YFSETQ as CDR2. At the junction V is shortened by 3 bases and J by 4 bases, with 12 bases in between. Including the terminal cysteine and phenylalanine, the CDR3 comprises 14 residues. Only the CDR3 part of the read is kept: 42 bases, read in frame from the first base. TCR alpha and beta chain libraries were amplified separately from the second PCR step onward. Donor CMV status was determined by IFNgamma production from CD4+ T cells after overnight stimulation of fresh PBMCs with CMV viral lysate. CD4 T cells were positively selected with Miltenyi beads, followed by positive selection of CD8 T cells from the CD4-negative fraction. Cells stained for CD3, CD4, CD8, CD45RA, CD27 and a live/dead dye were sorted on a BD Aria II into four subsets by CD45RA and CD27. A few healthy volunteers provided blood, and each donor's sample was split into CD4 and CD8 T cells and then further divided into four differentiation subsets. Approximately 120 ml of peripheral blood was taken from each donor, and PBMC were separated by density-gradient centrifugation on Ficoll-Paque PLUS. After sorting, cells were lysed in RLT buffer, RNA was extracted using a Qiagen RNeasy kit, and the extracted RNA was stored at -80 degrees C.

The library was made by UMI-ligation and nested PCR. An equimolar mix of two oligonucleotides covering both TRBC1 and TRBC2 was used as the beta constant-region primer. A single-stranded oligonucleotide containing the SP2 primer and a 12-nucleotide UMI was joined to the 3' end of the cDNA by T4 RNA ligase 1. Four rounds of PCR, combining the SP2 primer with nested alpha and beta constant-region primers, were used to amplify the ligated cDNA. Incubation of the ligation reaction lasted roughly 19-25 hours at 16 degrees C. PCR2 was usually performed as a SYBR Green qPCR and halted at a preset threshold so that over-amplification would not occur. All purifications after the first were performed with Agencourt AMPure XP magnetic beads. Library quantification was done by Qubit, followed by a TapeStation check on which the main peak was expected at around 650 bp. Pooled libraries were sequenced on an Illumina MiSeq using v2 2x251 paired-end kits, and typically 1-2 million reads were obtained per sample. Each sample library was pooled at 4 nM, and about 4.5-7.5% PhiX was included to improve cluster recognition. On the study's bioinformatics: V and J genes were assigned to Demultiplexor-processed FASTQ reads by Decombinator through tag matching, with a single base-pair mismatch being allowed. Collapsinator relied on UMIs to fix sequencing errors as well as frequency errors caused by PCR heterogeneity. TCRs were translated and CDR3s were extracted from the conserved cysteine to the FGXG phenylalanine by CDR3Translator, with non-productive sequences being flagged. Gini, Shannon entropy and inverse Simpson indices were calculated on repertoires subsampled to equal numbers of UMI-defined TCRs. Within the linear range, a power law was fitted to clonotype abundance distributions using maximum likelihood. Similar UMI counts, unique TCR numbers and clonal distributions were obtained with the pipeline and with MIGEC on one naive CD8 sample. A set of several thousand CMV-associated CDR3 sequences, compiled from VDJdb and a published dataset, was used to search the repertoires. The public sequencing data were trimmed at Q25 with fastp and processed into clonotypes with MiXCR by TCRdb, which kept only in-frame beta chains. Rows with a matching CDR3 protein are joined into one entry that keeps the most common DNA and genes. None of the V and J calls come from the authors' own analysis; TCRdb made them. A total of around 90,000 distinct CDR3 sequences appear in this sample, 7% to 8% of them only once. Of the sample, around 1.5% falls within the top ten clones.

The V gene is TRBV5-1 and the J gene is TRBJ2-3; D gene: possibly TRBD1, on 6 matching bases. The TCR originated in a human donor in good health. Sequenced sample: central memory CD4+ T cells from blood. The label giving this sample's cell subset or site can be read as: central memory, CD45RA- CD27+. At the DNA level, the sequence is TGCGCCAGCAGCTCCACGGACAGTTCAGATACGCAGTATTTT. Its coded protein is CASSSTDSSDTQYF.